A selection of T cell receptor beta chains follows, all from one sample in a study of hypomethylating agent response in myelodysplastic syndrome. Profiling relied on immunoSEQ multiplex PCR, and the TCRdb table lists in-frame clones only, not all of them. The sample has 10,000 to 11,000 clones, over 80% seen once. Specimen: bone marrow, collected before or after starting hypomethylating agent treatment for myelodysplastic syndrome (not recorded which). All receptors derive from a human donor with myelodysplastic syndrome. Each CDR3 is given with its conserved first and last residue.

CDR3aa: CASGTGGNIQYF
v_gene: TRBV10-2
j_gene: TRBJ2-4

CDR3aa: CASSTQTGVGGYTF
v_gene: TRBV19
j_gene: TRBJ1-2

CDR3aa: CAWSERETQYF
v_gene: TRBV30
j_gene: TRBJ2-5

CDR3aa: CASSLEGNPYNEQFF
v_gene: TRBV5-1
j_gene: TRBJ2-1

CDR3aa: CASSQEGGTDTQYF
v_gene: TRBV4-1
j_gene: TRBJ2-3

CDR3aa: CAWSGRAAGDSYEQYF
v_gene: TRBV30
j_gene: TRBJ2-7

CDR3aa: CASSVGPGTTDTQYF
v_gene: TRBV9
j_gene: TRBJ2-3

CDR3aa: CASLGGLPYEQYF
v_gene: TRBV27
j_gene: TRBJ2-7

CDR3aa: CASRVGPRGSNTEAFF
v_gene: TRBV5-1
j_gene: TRBJ1-1

CDR3aa: CASSSSTGGKNIQYF
v_gene: TRBV6-5
j_gene: TRBJ2-4

CDR3aa: CASRARDTANYGYTF
v_gene: TRBV5-1
j_gene: TRBJ1-2

CDR3aa: CASSFGGGDYGYTF
v_gene: TRBV27
j_gene: TRBJ1-2

CDR3aa: CASSLDLGEGETQYF
v_gene: TRBV5-4
j_gene: TRBJ2-5

CDR3aa: CASSLVDKGYNEQFF
v_gene: TRBV7-9
j_gene: TRBJ2-1

CDR3aa: CASSRTRGPYEQYF
v_gene: TRBV18
j_gene: TRBJ2-7

CDR3aa: CASSPSSYEQYF
v_gene: TRBV6-1
j_gene: TRBJ2-7

CDR3aa: CASSPRGEKLFF
v_gene: TRBV5-4
j_gene: TRBJ1-4